This is a list of T cell receptor beta chains from one sample in a study of blood T cell repertoires in COVID-19. Profiling relied on immunoSEQ multiplex PCR, and the TCRdb table lists in-frame clones only, not all of them. Here the sample spans 300,000 to 400,000 clones, roughly 86% being singletons. The specimen sequenced was peripheral blood. The receptor source for this set is a man in his thirties or forties with COVID-19, enrolled during active disease. The CDR3 runs from the conserved cysteine through the conserved F or W. D genes are given only for firm matches. Only part of the rows carry a size: once, few, many, or a class if the clone is expanded.

d_call j_call v_call clone_size cdr3_aa cdr3_nt
TRBD2 TRBJ2-2 TRBV28 . CASRTTSLNTGELFF TGTGCCAGCCGTACGACTAGCTTGAACACCGGGGAGCTGTTTTTT
. TRBJ1-1 TRBV7-8 . CASSLTTRLDAFF TGTGCCAGCAGTCTCACTACCCGCTTAGATGCTTTCTTT
. TRBJ1-4 TRBV6-4 . CASSDSGLGKLFF TGTGCCAGCAGTGACTCCGGGTTAGGAAAACTGTTTTTT
TRBD1 TRBJ1-2 TRBV27 . CASGSIQGAYYGYTF TGTGCCAGTGGCAGTATACAGGGGGCATACTATGGCTACACCTTC
. TRBJ1-3 TRBV9 . CASMDTGGNTIYF TGTGCCAGCATGGACACCGGGGGAAACACCATATATTTT
TRBD1 TRBJ2-7 TRBV9 . CASSPQTGGYEQYF TGTGCCAGCAGCCCACAGACAGGGGGCTACGAGCAGTACTTC
. TRBJ2-3 TRBV3-1/TRBV3-2 . CASSQDRLVSLNPDTQYF TGTGCCAGCAGCCAAGATCGTCTGGTGAGCCTTAACCCAGATACGCAGTATTTT
TRBD2 TRBJ2-2 TRBV19 . CASSWAGGNTGELFF TGTGCCAGTAGTTGGGCGGGAGGGAACACCGGGGAGCTGTTTTTT
. TRBJ2-7 TRBV7-2 . CASSLDTAAYEQYF TGTGCCAGCAGCTTAGACACCGCAGCCTACGAGCAGTACTTC
. TRBJ1-2 TRBV7-3 . CASSKEDRGGYTF TGTGCCAGCAGCAAAGAGGACCGGGGGGGCTACACCTTC
. TRBJ2-6 TRBV4-1 . CASSQSGFSGANVLTF TGCGCCAGCAGCCAATCAGGGTTCTCTGGGGCCAACGTCCTGACTTTC
TRBD2 TRBJ2-3 TRBV27 once CASSLSASGIDTQYF TGTGCCAGCAGTTTATCGGCTAGCGGGATAGATACGCAGTATTTT
TRBD2 TRBJ2-2 TRBV2 . CASKIAGGPDTGELFF TGTGCCAGCAAAATAGCGGGGGGGCCTGACACCGGGGAGCTGTTTTTT
. TRBJ2-7 TRBV3-1/TRBV3-2 . CASSQDSQGSYEQYF TGTGCCAGCAGCCAAGATTCACAGGGTTCCTACGAGCAGTACTTC
. TRBJ2-7 TRBV7-9 few CASSPGQGAEQYF TGTGCCAGCAGCCCAGGACAAGGGGCCGAGCAGTACTTC
TRBD2 TRBJ2-1 TRBV10-3 . CATRPAGDEQFF TGTGCCACCCGGCCCGCGGGGGATGAGCAGTTCTTC
. TRBJ2-7 TRBV6-5 . CASSSGSNLYEQYF TGTGCCTCTTCATCGGGGTCAAATTTATACGAGCAGTACTTC
TRBD2 TRBJ2-7 TRBV6-2/TRBV6-3 . CASSPSGMGGYEQYF TGTGCCAGCAGCCCCAGCGGGATGGGAGGCTACGAGCAGTACTTC
TRBD1 TRBJ1-4 TRBV18 . CASSPYRGTNEKLFF TGTGCCAGCTCCCCATACAGGGGAACTAATGAAAAACTGTTTTTT
. TRBJ1-1 TRBV2 . CASTFTRAEAFF TGTGCCAGCACTTTTACCCGGGCTGAAGCTTTCTTT
TRBD2 TRBJ2-5 TRBV9 . CASSVAGGGAKLQETQYF TGTGCCAGCAGCGTAGCGGGCGGGGGGGCGAAGTTACAAGAGACCCAGTACTTC
. TRBJ1-2 TRBV30 . CAWSVQTAYGYTF TGTGCCTGGAGTGTTCAGACAGCTTATGGCTACACCTTC
TRBD1 TRBJ2-1 TRBV5-1 . CASSFENRGESDEQFF TGCGCCAGCAGTTTTGAGAACAGGGGGGAAAGCGATGAGCAGTTCTTC
. TRBJ2-3 TRBV5-1 once CASRQSTDTQYF TGCGCCAGCAGACAGAGCACAGATACGCAGTATTTT
TRBD2 TRBJ2-1 TRBV7-9 . CASSLLAGGPHNEQFF TGTGCCAGCAGCCTACTAGCGGGGGGGCCGCACAATGAGCAGTTCTTC
. TRBJ1-4 TRBV5-1 . CASSSGVEDEKLFF TGCGCCAGCAGCTCAGGGGTGGAGGATGAAAAACTGTTTTTT
TRBD2 TRBJ2-1 TRBV2 . CASRNAAGRGSYNEQFF TGTGCCAGCAGAAACGCAGCGGGAAGGGGCTCCTACAATGAGCAGTTCTTC
. TRBJ2-3 TRBV11-2 . CASSLGLGGWTDTQYF TGTGCCAGCAGCTTAGGGTTGGGCGGGTGGACAGATACGCAGTATTTT
. TRBJ2-1 TRBV5-1 . CASSLAAGSYNEQFF TGCGCCAGCAGCTTGGCGGCAGGATCCTACAATGAGCAGTTCTTC
TRBD1 TRBJ2-1 TRBV7-2 . CASSWAGGNEQFF TGTGCCAGCAGCTGGGCAGGGGGCAATGAGCAGTTCTTC
TRBD1 TRBJ2-5 TRBV28 . CASSFRGQEETQYF TGTGCCAGCAGTTTTAGGGGGCAGGAGGAGACCCAGTACTTC
TRBD1 TRBJ2-7 TRBV6-1 . CASSADRGLSSRRNEQYF TGTGCCAGCAGTGCAGACAGGGGGCTCTCCTCAAGACGGAACGAGCAGTACTTC
TRBD1 TRBJ1-1 TRBV30 . CAWKQITRGQDTEAFF TGTGCCTGGAAACAGATTACCAGGGGGCAGGACACTGAAGCTTTCTTT
TRBD2 TRBJ2-1 TRBV10-3 . CAISDPSLAGAHEQFF TGTGCCATCAGTGACCCTTCACTAGCGGGAGCCCATGAGCAGTTCTTC
TRBD1 TRBJ1-2 TRBV7-2 . CASSLSDRAHTF TGTGCCAGCAGCCTGAGCGACAGGGCCCACACCTTC
. TRBJ1-6 TRBV30 . CAWGSGSNNSPLHF TGTGCCTGGGGTTCGGGATCGAATAATTCACCCCTCCACTTT
TRBD1 TRBJ2-7 TRBV19 . CASSIRDSPYEQYF TGTGCCAGTAGTATAAGGGACAGCCCCTACGAGCAGTACTTC
. TRBJ1-2 TRBV12-3/TRBV12-4 once CASSLVGGGGYTF TGTGCCAGCAGTTTAGTAGGGGGGGGTGGCTACACCTTC
TRBD1 TRBJ2-7 TRBV6-2/TRBV6-3 many CASSYGTGEQYF TGTGCCAGCAGTTACGGGACAGGCGAGCAGTACTTC
. TRBJ1-1 TRBV6-5 . CASMRDGSSEAFF TGTGCCAGCATGCGGGACGGAAGCTCTGAAGCTTTCTTT